The source of this TCR beta chain is a study of CD8+CD57+ T cells in acquired aplastic anemia. This clonotype came up many times. Its antigen remains unknown. Profiles of TCR beta VDJ and CDR3 were generated from a genomic DNA template. TCRdb fed the reads into MiXCR, producing one record per CDR3 protein. The sample gives 250,000 to 300,000 distinct CDR3 sequences, roughly 59% of which show up once; under 1.5% is in the top ten. V was cut by 1 base and J by 4 bases, with 10 bases left in between. In germline, CDR1 is LGHNA, CDR2 YNFKEQ. This CDR3 is built from 15 residues. CD8+CD57+ cell expansion had been shown by flow cytometry in patients chosen for sequencing. Notes on the study in general: Overlapping CD8+ CDR3 repertoires of patients and controls contained approximately 28 shared sequences.

Sequencing was carried out using sorted CD4+, CD8+, or CD8+CD57+ T cells (not recorded which) from PBMCs. The rearrangement uses TRBV4-2 and TRBJ2-2; the D gene is possibly TRBD1 (5 bases). The receptor's source is a human donor with aplastic anemia. CDR3 residues: CASSQGRTRTGELFF. DNA for the CDR3: TGTGCCAGCAGCCAAGGCCGGACACGCACCGGGGAGCTGTTTTTT.